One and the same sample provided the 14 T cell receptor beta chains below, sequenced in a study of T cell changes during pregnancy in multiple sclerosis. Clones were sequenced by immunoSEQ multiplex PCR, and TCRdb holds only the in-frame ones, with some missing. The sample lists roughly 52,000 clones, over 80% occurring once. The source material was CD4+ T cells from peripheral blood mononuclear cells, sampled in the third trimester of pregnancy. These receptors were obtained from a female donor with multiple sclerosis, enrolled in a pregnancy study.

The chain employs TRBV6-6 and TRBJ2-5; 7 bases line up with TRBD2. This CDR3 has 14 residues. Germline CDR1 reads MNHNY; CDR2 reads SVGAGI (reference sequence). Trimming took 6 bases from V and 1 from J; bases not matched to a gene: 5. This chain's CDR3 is CASRLGLVQETQYF. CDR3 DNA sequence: TGTGCCAGCAGACTTGGACTAGTCCAAGAGACCCAGTACTTC.

CDR3 in DNA: TGCGCCAGCAGCTTGGGTGGGCAAGCTCGGAATTCACCCCTCCACTTT. It encodes CASSLGGQARNSPLHF. This rearrangement joins TRBV5-1 to TRBJ1-6; no firm D call. Looked up from germline, CDR1 is SGHRS and CDR2 is YFSETQ. The CDR3 covers 16 residues. The V end lost 0 bases, the J end lost 7 bases, and 14 bases lay between the germline ends.

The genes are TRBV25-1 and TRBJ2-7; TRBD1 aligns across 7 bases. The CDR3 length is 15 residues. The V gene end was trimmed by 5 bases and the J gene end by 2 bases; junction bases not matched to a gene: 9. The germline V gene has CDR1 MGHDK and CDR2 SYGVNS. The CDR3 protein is CASSLQGLATYEQYF. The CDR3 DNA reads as TGTGCCAGCAGTTTACAGGGGTTGGCTACCTACGAGCAGTACTTC.

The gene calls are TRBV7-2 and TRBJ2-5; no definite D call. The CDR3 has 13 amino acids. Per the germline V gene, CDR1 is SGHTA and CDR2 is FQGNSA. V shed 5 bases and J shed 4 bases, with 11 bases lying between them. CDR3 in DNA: TGTGCCAGCAGCCTCCCCTACGGAGAGACCCAGTACTTC. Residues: CASSLPYGETQYF.

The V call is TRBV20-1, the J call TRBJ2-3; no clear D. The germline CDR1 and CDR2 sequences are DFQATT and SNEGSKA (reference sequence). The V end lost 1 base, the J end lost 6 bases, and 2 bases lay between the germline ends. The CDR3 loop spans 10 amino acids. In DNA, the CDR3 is TGCAGTGCTAGAGCTGATACGCAGTATTTT. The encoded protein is CSARADTQYF.

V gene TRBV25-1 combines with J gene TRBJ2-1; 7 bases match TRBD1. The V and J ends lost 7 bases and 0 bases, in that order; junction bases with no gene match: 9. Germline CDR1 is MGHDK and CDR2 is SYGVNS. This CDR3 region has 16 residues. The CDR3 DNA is TGTGCCAGCACTCCTGGGGACAGCAGCTCCTACAATGAGCAGTTCTTC. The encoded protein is CASTPGDSSSYNEQFF.

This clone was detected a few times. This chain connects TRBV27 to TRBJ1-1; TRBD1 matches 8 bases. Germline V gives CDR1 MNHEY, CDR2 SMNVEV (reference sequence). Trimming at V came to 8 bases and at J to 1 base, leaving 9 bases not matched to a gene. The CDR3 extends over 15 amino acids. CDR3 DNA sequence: TGTGCCAGCTTGATTTCGACAGGGGCGAACACTGAAGCTTTCTTT. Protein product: CASLISTGANTEAFF.

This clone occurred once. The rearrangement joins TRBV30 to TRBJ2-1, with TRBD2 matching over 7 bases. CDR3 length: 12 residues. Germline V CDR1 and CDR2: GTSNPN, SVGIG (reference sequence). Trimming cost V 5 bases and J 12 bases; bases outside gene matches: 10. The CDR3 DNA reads TGTGCCTGGTCTAGGTTGGGGGGGAGGCAGTTCTTC. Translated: CAWSRLGGRQFF.

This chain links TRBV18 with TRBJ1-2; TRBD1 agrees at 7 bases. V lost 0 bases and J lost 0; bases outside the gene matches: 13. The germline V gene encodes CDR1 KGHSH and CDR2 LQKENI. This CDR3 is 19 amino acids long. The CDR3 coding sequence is TGTGCCAGCTCACCACCGAGCATTAGAGGACAGGCCCCTAACTATGGCTACACCTTC. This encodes CASSPPSIRGQAPNYGYTF.

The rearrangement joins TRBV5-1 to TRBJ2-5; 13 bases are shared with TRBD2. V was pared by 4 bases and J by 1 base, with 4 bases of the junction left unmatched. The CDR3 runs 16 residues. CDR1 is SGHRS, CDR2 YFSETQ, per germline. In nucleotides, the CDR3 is TGCGCCAGCAGCCTCGGGACTAGCGGGACCCAAGAGACCCAGTACTTC. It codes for CASSLGTSGTQETQYF.

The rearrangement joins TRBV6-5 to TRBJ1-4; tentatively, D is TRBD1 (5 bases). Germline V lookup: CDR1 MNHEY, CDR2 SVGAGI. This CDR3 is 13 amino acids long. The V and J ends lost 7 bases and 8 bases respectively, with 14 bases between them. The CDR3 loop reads CASTDSLSEKLFF. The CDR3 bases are TGTGCCAGCACCGACAGCCTGTCCGAAAAACTGTTTTTT.

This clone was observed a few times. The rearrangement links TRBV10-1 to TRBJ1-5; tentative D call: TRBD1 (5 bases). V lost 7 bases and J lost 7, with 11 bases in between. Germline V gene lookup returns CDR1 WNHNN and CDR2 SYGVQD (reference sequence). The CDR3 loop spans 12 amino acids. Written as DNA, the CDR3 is TGCGCCAGCACAGGGACTCCCCAGCCCCAGCATTTT. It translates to CASTGTPQPQHF.

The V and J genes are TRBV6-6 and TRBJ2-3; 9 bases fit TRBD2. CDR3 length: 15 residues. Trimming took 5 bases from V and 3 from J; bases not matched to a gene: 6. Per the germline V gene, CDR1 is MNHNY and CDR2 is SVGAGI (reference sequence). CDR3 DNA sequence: TGTGCCAGCAGTCATAGCGGGAGTGGGACAGATACGCAGTATTTT. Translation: CASSHSGSGTDTQYF.

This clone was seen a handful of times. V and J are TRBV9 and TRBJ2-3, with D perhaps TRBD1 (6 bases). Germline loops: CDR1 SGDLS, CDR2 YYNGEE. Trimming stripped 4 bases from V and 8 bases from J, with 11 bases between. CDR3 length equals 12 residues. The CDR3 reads CASSPGVGTQYF. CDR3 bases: TGTGCCAGCAGCCCAGGGGTGGGTACGCAGTATTTT.